Following are 24 T cell receptor beta chains from one sample sequenced in a study of vaccination and CD4 T cells after COVID-19. These receptors have no known antigen. The treatment was: 10-day PBMC culture with coronavirus spike peptide pools or control peptides (ViraFEST assay). The Oncomine TCR Beta short-read assay sequenced DNA from cultured CD4+ T cells. MiXCR, applied by TCRdb to the PCR reads, yields one record per CDR3 protein. The table has tens of thousands of distinct CDR3 sequences, around 48% seen once. The sample comprised CD4+ T cells from blood, cultured in vitro. All receptors derive from a human donor who had recovered from COVID-19.

The rearrangement links TRBV2 to TRBJ1-5; D is uncertain. V lost 2 bases, J lost 4 bases, and 6 bases lay in between. The CDR3 spans 13 residues. Germline assignment: CDR1 SNHLY and CDR2 FYNNEI. DNA for the CDR3: TGTGCCAGCAGTGAACAACGGAATCAGCCCCAGCATTTT. Its translation: CASSEQRNQPQHF.

In this sample, this clonotype turned up a few times. The chain carries TRBV6-5 and TRBJ2-2, with 9 bases identical to TRBD1. V lost 4 bases to trimming and J lost 4 bases; unmatched junction nucleotides: 7. Germline CDR1 MNHEY, CDR2 SVGAGI. CDR3 size: 16 residues. CDR3 sequence: CASSFPGTGRTGELFF. Here the CDR3 DNA reads TGTGCCAGCAGTTTTCCCGGGACAGGGCGCACCGGGGAGCTGTTTTTT.

The chain joins TRBV19 to TRBJ2-5, with TRBD1 matching 12 bases. Germline CDR1 is LNHDA and CDR2 is SQIVND (reference sequence). The CDR3 is made up of 16 amino acids. V shed 8 bases, J shed 5 bases, and the junction held 12 bases outside the gene matches. The CDR3 spells CASLPSGQGAAETQYF. CDR3 sequence (DNA): TGTGCCAGTCTTCCTTCGGGACAGGGGGCAGCGGAGACCCAGTACTTC.

The genes are TRBV19 and TRBJ1-5; D unclear. Germline CDR1 and CDR2: LNHDA and SQIVND (reference sequence). CDR3 length: 17 amino acids. Trimming shortened V by 7 bases and J by 0 bases, and 19 bases separated the two germline ends. CDR3 nucleotides: TGTGCCAGTAAAAAAGAACAGACCTTTAATAGCAATCAGCCCCAGCATTTT. Translating it yields CASKKEQTFNSNQPQHF. The full variable domain, completed using reference TRBV19 and TRBJ1-5, is DGGITQSPKYLFRKEGQNVTLSCEQNLNHDAMYWYRQDPGQGLRLIYYSQIVNDFQKGDIAEGYSVSREKKESFPLTVTSAQKNPTAFYLCASKKEQTFNSNQPQHFGDGTRLSIL.

The gene calls are TRBV15 and TRBJ2-1; D not certain. The CDR3 extends over 14 amino acids. Trimming took off 0 bases at V and 7 bases at J, with 10 bases between the two ends. CDR1 is LNHNV, CDR2 YYDKDF, per germline (reference sequence). CDR3 nucleotides: TGTGCCACCAGCAGAGATCGTGGGGTGAATGAGCAGTTCTTC. It is translated as CATSRDRGVNEQFF.

The chain couples TRBV19 to TRBJ1-1; D gene uncertain. Trimming removed 2 bases at V and 6 bases at J, with 7 bases between. Germline V CDR1 and CDR2: LNHDA, SQIVND (reference sequence). The CDR3 loop spans 12 amino acids. The CDR3 bases are TGTGCCAGTAGTATATCTATTTCTGAAGCTTTCTTT. Translated: CASSISISEAFF.

The chain is built from TRBV20-1 and TRBJ1-5; D unclear. This CDR3 region has 13 residues. The germline gives CDR1 DFQATT, CDR2 SNEGSKA (reference sequence). The ends were cut back, 3 bases at V and 0 bases at J, with 6 bases in the middle. The CDR3 region has the DNA TGCAGTGCTAGGACTCCTAGCAATCAGCCCCAGCATTTT. Protein sequence: CSARTPSNQPQHF.

This clonotype has only a few counts. In DNA form, the CDR3 reads TGTGCCAGTAGTAACCCCGACAGGGCCGGGGAGCTGTTTTTT. Encoded protein: CASSNPDRAGELFF. The J gene is TRBJ2-2, the V gene TRBV19; 7 bases are a match to TRBD1. The germline V gene has CDR1 LNHDA and CDR2 SQIVND (reference sequence). This CDR3 spans 14 amino acids. With V trimmed by 4 bases and J by 6 bases, 5 bases remained unmatched.

This chain joins TRBV6-1 and TRBJ2-2; possible D gene TRBD1, 5 bases. The CDR3 covers 15 residues. Trimming pared 7 bases from V and 1 base from J, leaving 13 bases between. Germline lookup yields CDR1 MNHNS and CDR2 SASEGT. The CDR3 bases are TGTGCCAGCACCTTGGGGCAGAAGAACACCGGGGAGCTGTTTTTT. Translation: CASTLGQKNTGELFF.

The gene calls are TRBV29-1 and TRBJ2-2; D may match TRBD1 or TRBD2 (5 bases each). Germline V gene data show CDR1 as SQVTM and CDR2 as ANQGSEA. V shed 6 bases and J shed 0 bases, with 14 bases lying between them. This CDR3 contains 15 residues. The CDR3 bases are TGCAGCGTAATATGGGGGAATTCGAACACCGGGGAGCTGTTTTTT. Protein: CSVIWGNSNTGELFF.

V gene TRBV23-1 combines with J gene TRBJ2-7; no clear D. TRBV23-1 has ORF status, its function being uncertain. V lost 0 bases, J lost 7 bases, and 10 bases lay in between. The CDR3 covers 13 residues. The CDR3 protein is CASSQSWITEQYF. The CDR3 DNA reads TGCGCCAGCAGTCAATCTTGGATTACGGAGCAGTACTTC.

This clonotype has a handful of counts. The chain has TRBV6-1 and TRBJ1-5; 7 bases align to TRBD1. This CDR3 is 13 amino acids long. V was pared by 4 bases and J by 7 bases, with 4 bases of the junction left unmatched. The germline V gene has CDR1 MNHNS and CDR2 SASEGT. CDR3: CASSAQGEQPQHF. The CDR3 DNA sequence: TGTGCCAGCAGTGCCCAGGGGGAGCAGCCCCAGCATTTT.

The chain combines TRBV7-2 with TRBJ1-1, with D tentatively TRBD1 (6 bases). V shed 8 bases and J shed 3 bases, with 13 bases lying between them. Germline lookup yields CDR1 SGHTA and CDR2 FQGNSA. CDR3 length: 13 residues. Here the CDR3 reads CASQKGVDTEAFF. DNA of the CDR3: TGTGCCAGCCAGAAGGGGGTCGACACTGAAGCTTTCTTT.

This clonotype was seen only a few times. The V gene is TRBV20-1, the J gene TRBJ1-2; TRBD1 is a possible D gene (5 bases). V lost 6 bases and J lost 5, with 16 bases in between. The CDR3 runs 13 residues. CDR1 is DFQATT and CDR2 is SNEGSKA in the germline V gene (reference sequence). CDR3 loop: CSARAPVGYGYTF. The CDR3 nucleotides are TGCAGTGCCAGGGCCCCGGTCGGGTATGGCTACACCTTC.

This clonotype was observed a few times. The chain is built from TRBV21-1 and TRBJ1-6; the table's TRBD1 call for D was not verified on the DNA. TRBV21-1 is tagged as a pseudogene. CDR3 length: 14 amino acids. CDR3 sequence reads: CASSGHLPPSPLHF. As DNA, the CDR3 is TGTGCCAGCAGCGGGCACCTACCCCCATCACCCCTCCATTTT.

This clonotype was recorded a few times. This rearrangement joins TRBV6-2 or TRBV6-3 to TRBJ1-2; TRBD1 matches 8 bases. V shed 2 bases and J 4 bases; nucleotides not matched to a gene: 9. The CDR3 is 16 amino acids. Germline CDR1 reads MNHEY; CDR2 reads SVGEGT. CDR3 sequence (DNA): TGTGCCAGCAGTTACCCCCCGGCAGGGGGCGGCTATGGCTACACCTTC. Its protein product is CASSYPPAGGGYGYTF.

The CDR3 here is CASSREALRDTEAFF. CDR3 coding DNA: TGTGCCAGTAGCAGAGAGGCGCTTAGGGACACTGAAGCTTTCTTT. V and J are TRBV19 and TRBJ1-1; D gene uncertain. The CDR3 spans 15 residues. Trimming removed 6 bases at V and 3 bases at J, with 17 bases between. The V gene's germline CDR1 is LNHDA and CDR2 SQIVND (reference sequence).

The chain couples TRBV7-2 to TRBJ2-7, with 11 bases fitting TRBD2. Per germline, CDR1 SGHTA and CDR2 FQGNSA. V shed 1 base and J 1 base; nucleotides not matched to a gene: 0. The CDR3 has 15 amino acids. The CDR3 here is CASSLGTSGSYEQYF. The CDR3 DNA follows: TGTGCCAGCAGCTTAGGGACTAGCGGGTCCTACGAGCAGTACTTC. Using reference TRBV7-2 and TRBJ2-7 for the parts outside the CDR3, the full variable domain is GAGVSQSPSNKVTEKGKDVELRCDPISGHTALYWYRQSLGQGLEFLIYFQGNSAPDKSGLPSDRFSAERTGGSVSTLTIQRTQQEDSAVYLCASSLGTSGSYEQYFGPGTRLTVT.

The chain links TRBV10-1 to TRBJ1-1; D is unresolved. The CDR3 extends over 13 amino acids. Germline-derived CDR1 and CDR2 are WNHNN and SYGVQD (reference sequence). Deletions cut 5 bases from V and 3 bases from J, with 10 bases between. The DNA for the CDR3 is TGCGCCAGCAGTCCTTCAGGTGACACTGAAGCTTTCTTT. It is translated as CASSPSGDTEAFF.

In this sample, this clonotype turned up a few times. The CDR3 region has the DNA TGTGCCAGCAGGCGGGACAGCTATAACTATGGCTACACCTTC. Its protein product is CASRRDSYNYGYTF. This rearrangement joins TRBV6-1 to TRBJ1-2; 7 nucleotides line up with TRBD1. Germline V gene sequence: CDR1 MNHNS, CDR2 SASEGT. J lost 1 base, V lost 6 bases, and 5 bases had no gene match. The CDR3 has 14 amino acids.

In its sample, this clonotype was seen a few times. The chain couples TRBV20-1 to TRBJ1-5, with 10 bases lining up with TRBD1. The V gene's germline CDR1 is DFQATT and CDR2 SNEGSKA (reference sequence). V dropped 5 bases and J dropped 6; count of bases not matched to a gene: 4. The CDR3 spans 13 residues. The CDR3 bases are TGCAGTGCTGTCGACAGGGGGCTTCAGCCCCAGCATTTT. Its translation is CSAVDRGLQPQHF.

This clonotype was observed once. This sequence joins TRBV20-1 and TRBJ1-4; D is undetermined. With 5 bases removed from V and 3 bases from J, the gap between germline ends came to 10 bases. Per the germline V gene, CDR1 is DFQATT and CDR2 is SNEGSKA (reference sequence). This CDR3 has 13 amino acids. This CDR3 reads CSALNPPNEKLFF. The CDR3 DNA is TGCAGTGCTTTGAATCCGCCTAATGAAAAACTGTTTTTT.

The chain couples TRBV6-1 to TRBJ2-1; 8 nucleotides line up with TRBD2. The germline V gene encodes CDR1 MNHNS and CDR2 SASEGT. The junction had 4 bases not matched to a gene; V was cut back by 6 bases and J by 0 bases. There are 15 residues in the CDR3. CDR3 sequence: CASSKSGGSYNEQFF. Written as DNA, the CDR3 is TGTGCCAGCAGCAAAAGCGGGGGCTCCTACAATGAGCAGTTCTTC.

This chain links TRBV29-1 with TRBJ1-2; D not certain. The CDR3 spans 12 residues. Per germline, CDR1 SQVTM and CDR2 ANQGSEA. V was pared by 4 bases and J by 4 bases, with 10 bases between. The CDR3 DNA sequence: TGCAGCGTTGGGACCGGAACCTATGGCTACACCTTC. It is translated as CSVGTGTYGYTF.